The 17 T cell receptor beta chains below were found in one sample sequenced in a study of cytomegalovirus exposure and HLA in healthy donors. The primer mix had 60 Vbeta and 13 Jbeta primers. The protocol was immunoSEQ multiplex PCR, while the TCRdb copy is restricted to in-frame clones and leaves out a portion. The sample includes hundreds of thousands of clones, around 80% of them seen just once. The sequenced sample consisted of PBMCs. All receptors derive from a male donor in good health and CMV-seronegative.

This rearrangement joins TRBV27 to TRBJ2-7; 7 bases line up with TRBD1. Trimming at V came to 3 bases and at J to 3 bases, leaving 8 bases not matched to a gene. The length of the CDR3 is 15 residues. Germline CDR1 and CDR2: MNHEY and SMNVEV (reference sequence). The CDR3 coding sequence is TGTGCCAGCAGTTTCATAGGGGGACAGATCTACGAGCAGTACTTC. Residues: CASSFIGGQIYEQYF.

This clone was found a few times. The V and J genes are TRBV25-1 and TRBJ2-1; TRBD2 matches at 7 bases. Trimming removed 4 bases from V and 2 bases from J; junction bases left unmatched: 5. CDR1 MGHDK and CDR2 SYGVNS come from the germline V gene. The CDR3 sequence is 15 residues long. The CDR3 DNA reads as TGTGCCAGCAGTGGCGGGAGATCCGCCTACAATGAGCAGTTCTTC. Translation gives CASSGGRSAYNEQFF.

The chain carries TRBV9 and TRBJ2-2; perhaps TRBD2 as D (5 bases). Trimming stripped 4 bases from V and 4 bases from J, with 17 bases between. This CDR3 has 16 amino acids. Germline CDR1 reads SGDLS; CDR2 reads YYNGEE. The CDR3 DNA is TGTGCCAGCAGCCCCCACACCCTTCGGGGCACCGGGGAGCTGTTTTTT. This gives the protein CASSPHTLRGTGELFF.

J is TRBJ1-2 and V is TRBV11-2, with 8 bases that match TRBD1. Germline loops: CDR1 SGHAT, CDR2 FQNNGV. The junction had 3 bases not matched to a gene; V was cut back by 7 bases and J by 8 bases. The CDR3 spans 11 residues. CDR3: CASTGGGGYTF. The CDR3 nucleotides are TGTGCCAGCACAGGGGGCGGCGGCTACACCTTC.

The chain is built from TRBV19 and TRBJ2-7, with D tentatively TRBD1 (5 bases). Germline values: CDR1 LNHDA, CDR2 SQIVND (reference sequence). The length of the CDR3 is 12 residues. Deletions cut 3 bases from V and 7 bases from J, with 10 bases between. The CDR3 protein is CASSMEQDEQYF. DNA of the CDR3: TGTGCCAGTAGTATGGAACAGGATGAGCAGTACTTC. Full variable domain (remainder filled in from reference TRBV19 and TRBJ2-7): DGGITQSPKYLFRKEGQNVTLSCEQNLNHDAMYWYRQDPGQGLRLIYYSQIVNDFQKGDIAEGYSVSREKKESFPLTVTSAQKNPTAFYLCASSMEQDEQYFGPGTRLTVT.

This clone was picked up a small number of times. The chain combines TRBV4-1 with TRBJ2-3; 15 nucleotides agree with TRBD2. After removal of 4 bases from V and 5 bases from J, the junction contained 7 bases not matched to a gene. This CDR3 has 17 amino acids. Germline V gives CDR1 MGHRA, CDR2 YSYEKL. CDR3: CASSLGLAGGQVDTQYF. CDR3 nucleotide sequence: TGCGCCAGCAGCCTCGGACTAGCGGGAGGGCAGGTAGATACGCAGTATTTT.

Only a few counts were recorded for this clone. The chain combines TRBV19 with TRBJ2-3; TRBD2 might be the D (6 bases). V dropped 10 bases and J dropped 1 base, with 18 bases sitting between them. This CDR3 is 15 amino acids long. Germline CDR1 LNHDA, CDR2 SQIVND (reference sequence). CDR3 bases: TGTGCCACCGCTGCATTCGGGAGCCGCACAGATACGCAGTATTTT. Translating it yields CATAAFGSRTDTQYF.

This clone was counted a few times. This rearrangement joins TRBV25-1 to TRBJ2-5; 9 bases agree with TRBD1. The germline CDR1 and CDR2 sequences are MGHDK and SYGVNS. The CDR3 sequence is 17 residues long. Trimming took 3 bases from V and 2 from J; bases not matched to a gene: 10. CDR3 sequence reads: CASSESRDRVKQETQYF. The CDR3 bases are TGTGCCAGCAGTGAGTCCAGGGACAGGGTAAAACAAGAGACCCAGTACTTC.

The rearrangement links TRBV10-3 to TRBJ2-7; 7 bases fit TRBD1. CDR3 length: 16 residues. Germline CDR1 ENHRY, CDR2 SYGVKD. J gave up 1 base and V 6 bases, and 12 bases lay outside the gene matches. CDR3 in DNA: TGTGCCATCAGAGCAGGTGGGGGACAGCCTTCCTACGAGCAGTACTTC. It yields the protein CAIRAGGGQPSYEQYF.

The chain carries TRBV29-1 and TRBJ2-1; weak D call: TRBD2 (6 bases). The V end lost 1 base, the J end lost 6 bases, and 13 bases lay between the germline ends. CDR1 and CDR2 (germline): SQVTM, ANQGSEA. This CDR3 contains 14 residues. CDR3 protein: CSVEVGGVFNEQFF. The CDR3 DNA reads TGCAGCGTTGAAGTTGGCGGGGTTTTCAATGAGCAGTTCTTC.

V gene TRBV29-1 combines with J gene TRBJ2-2, with 10 nucleotides matching TRBD2. This CDR3 region has 14 residues. Germline CDR1 and CDR2: SQVTM and ANQGSEA. The ends lost 5 bases at V and 0 bases at J; junction bases unmatched: 0. The CDR3 DNA reads as TGCAGCGTTACTAGCGGGACGAACACCGGGGAGCTGTTTTTT. Protein: CSVTSGTNTGELFF.

V and J are TRBV5-8 and TRBJ1-5, with a tentative D call TRBD1 (5 bases). CDR1 is SGHTS and CDR2 is YDEGEE in the germline V gene. This CDR3 is built from 19 residues. Trimming pared 1 base from V and 0 bases from J, leaving 20 bases between. The CDR3 bases are TGTGCCAGCAGCTTGTTAGGGCAGGGACTCGCTTATAGCAATCAGCCCCAGCATTTT. Translation: CASSLLGQGLAYSNQPQHF.

This chain connects TRBV25-1 to TRBJ2-5; 7 bases are a match to TRBD2. TRBJ2-7 matches the DNA end more closely, so the J call is doubtful. The length of the CDR3 is 13 residues. Germline V gene data show CDR1 as MGHDK and CDR2 as SYGVNS. This CDR3 reads CASSEGGEYEQYF. The CDR3 nucleotides are TGTGCCAGCAGTGAGGGGGGGGAGTACGAGCAGTACTTC.

The chain employs TRBV6-1 and TRBJ2-5; 7 bases map to TRBD1. With 5 bases clipped from V and 0 bases from J, the junction kept 3 bases outside the gene matches. There are 14 residues in the CDR3. The germline V gene encodes CDR1 MNHNS and CDR2 SASEGT. CDR3 bases: TGTGCCAGCAGTCCAGACAGGGACCAAGAGACCCAGTACTTC. Residues: CASSPDRDQETQYF.

This chain links TRBV28 with TRBJ2-5, with D possibly TRBD1 on 5 matching bases. The J call may be mistaken, given a closer DNA end match to TRBJ2-7. CDR1 and CDR2 (germline): MDHEN, SYDVKM. The CDR3 contains 13 residues. CDR3 nucleotides: TGTGCCAGCAGTTTAGTCAGGGTCTACGAGCAGTACTTC. It codes for CASSLVRVYEQYF.

This clone was observed a few times. CDR3 sequence: CASSILTGGVQETQYF. The DNA of the CDR3 is TGTGCCAGTAGTATATTGACAGGGGGCGTCCAAGAGACCCAGTACTTC. This chain uses TRBV19 with TRBJ2-5, with 10 bases fitting TRBD1. V lost 2 bases to trimming and J lost 1 base; unmatched junction nucleotides: 4. Germline V gives CDR1 LNHDA, CDR2 SQIVND (reference sequence). The CDR3 length is 16 residues.

This clone was detected a few times. The chain uses TRBV5-1 and TRBJ2-7; 7 bases fit TRBD2. Trimming took 4 bases from V and 0 from J; bases not matched to a gene: 4. This CDR3 region has 14 residues. Germline-derived CDR1 and CDR2 are SGHRS and YFSETQ. In nucleotides, the CDR3 is TGCGCCAGCAGCCGGTCGGGGGGCTCCTACGAGCAGTACTTC. It codes for CASSRSGGSYEQYF.